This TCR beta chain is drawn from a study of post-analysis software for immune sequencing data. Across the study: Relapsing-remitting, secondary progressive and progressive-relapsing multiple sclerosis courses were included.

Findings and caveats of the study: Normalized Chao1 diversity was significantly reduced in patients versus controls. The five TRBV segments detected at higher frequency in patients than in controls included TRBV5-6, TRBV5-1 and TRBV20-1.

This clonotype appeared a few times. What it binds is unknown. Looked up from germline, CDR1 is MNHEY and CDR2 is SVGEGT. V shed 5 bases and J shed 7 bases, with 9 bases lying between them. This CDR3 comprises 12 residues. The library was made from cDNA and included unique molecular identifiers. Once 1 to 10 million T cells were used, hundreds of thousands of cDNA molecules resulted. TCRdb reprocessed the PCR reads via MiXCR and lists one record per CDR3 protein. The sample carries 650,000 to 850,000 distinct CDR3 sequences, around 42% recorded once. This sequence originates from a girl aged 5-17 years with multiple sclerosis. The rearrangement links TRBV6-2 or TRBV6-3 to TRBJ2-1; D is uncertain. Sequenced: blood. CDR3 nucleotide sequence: TGTGCCAGCAGTCCCCGGGTTAATGAGCAGTTCTTC. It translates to CASSPRVNEQFF.